These 32 T cell receptor beta chains originate from one sample sequenced in a study of beta chain features in type 1 diabetes. Findings and caveats of the study: Shorter TCRB CDR3s, moderately but significantly so, were found in Type 1 diabetes patients in all four CD4+ subsets.

The whole isolated RNA underwent reverse transcription, so sequencing captured expressed TCRB transcripts. TCRdb's table, derived via immunoSEQ multiplex PCR, lists solely in-frame clones and lacks some. The profile shows a few hundred thousand clones, over 9% of them singletons. Their antigen targets remain unknown. The sample comprised central memory CD4+ T cells from blood. These receptors were taken from a man aged 25-45 years with type 1 diabetes.

The DNA of the CDR3 is TGCGCCAGCAGCTCAGCGGGAGGCGAAGAGACCCAGTACTTC. Translating it yields CASSSAGGEETQYF. The rearrangement uses TRBV4-1 and TRBJ2-5; 9 bases align to TRBD2. The CDR3 spans 14 residues. V shed 5 bases, J shed 3 bases, and the junction held 4 bases outside the gene matches. CDR1 MGHRA and CDR2 YSYEKL come from the germline V gene.

This clone occurred a few times. The gene calls are TRBV28 and TRBJ2-7; D perhaps matches TRBD1 (6 bases). CDR3 size: 16 residues. The germline V gene has CDR1 MDHEN and CDR2 SYDVKM. Trimming removed 4 bases from V and 3 bases from J, with 19 bases in between. The CDR3 nucleotides read TGTGCCAGCAGTTCTTTTTTCACAGGGCGCGACTACGAGCAGTACTTC. Its translation is CASSSFFTGRDYEQYF.

This clone was counted a few times. V gene TRBV30 combines with J gene TRBJ2-3; D is uncertain. Germline V CDR1 and CDR2: GTSNPN, SVGIG (reference sequence). Trimming pared 1 base from V and 0 bases from J, leaving 5 bases between. This CDR3 has 13 amino acids. The CDR3 DNA reads as TGTGCCTGGAGTGCTGCTAGCACAGATACGCAGTATTTT. Its protein product is CAWSAASTDTQYF.

This clone was counted only a few times. The V gene is TRBV30, the J gene TRBJ2-7; 9 positions match TRBD1. This CDR3 has 15 amino acids. The J segment lost 9 bases and the V segment lost 4 bases, leaving 16 bases of the junction unmatched. Germline V gene sequence: CDR1 GTSNPN, CDR2 SVGIG (reference sequence). CDR3 in amino acids: CAWNRYGTGTLGQYF. The CDR3 DNA reads TGTGCCTGGAATCGGTATGGGACAGGGACCCTCGGGCAGTACTTC. Variable domain in full (rest from reference TRBV30 and TRBJ2-7): SQTIHQWPATLVQPVGSPLSLECTVEGTSNPNLYWYRQAAGRGLQLLFYSVGIGQISSEVPQNLSASRPQDRQFILSSKKLLLSDSGFYLCAWNRYGTGTLGQYFGPGTRLTVT.

The chain combines TRBV15 with TRBJ1-5; the D is unclear. V was clipped by 0 bases and J by 2 bases, with 11 bases between them. The germline CDR1 and CDR2 sequences are LNHNV and YYDKDF (reference sequence). CDR3 length equals 16 residues. The CDR3 loop is CATSREVPFGNQPQHF. CDR3 in DNA: TGTGCCACCAGCAGAGAGGTACCGTTCGGCAATCAGCCCCAGCATTTT.

V usage is TRBV5-1 and J usage is TRBJ2-1; D might be TRBD1 (6 bases). Between the trimmed V and J ends, which lost 5 bases and 4 bases, there was a span of 16 bases. The CDR3 spans 15 residues. Germline lookup yields CDR1 SGHRS and CDR2 YFSETQ. The CDR3 protein is CASRSQGSRYNEQFF. Written as DNA, the CDR3 is TGCGCCAGCAGATCACAGGGTTCCAGGTACAATGAGCAGTTCTTC. The full variable domain, with the rest looked up from reference TRBV5-1 and TRBJ2-1, is KAGVTQTPRYLIKTRGQQVTLSCSPISGHRSVSWYQQTPGQGLQFLFEYFSETQRNKGNFPGRFSGRQFSNSRSEMNVSTLELGDSALYLCASRSQGSRYNEQFFGPGTRLTVL.

CDR3: CASSLDPIVGQGTAGNTIYF. In DNA, the CDR3 is TGTGCCAGCAGCTTAGACCCAATTGTAGGACAGGGCACTGCTGGAAACACCATATATTTT. The chain has TRBV11-2 and TRBJ1-3; the match to TRBD1 covers 8 bases. The CDR3 runs 20 residues. The V and J ends lost 0 bases and 2 bases, in that order; junction bases with no gene match: 15. Germline CDR1 reads SGHAT; CDR2 reads FQNNGV.

This clone was seen a few times. The CDR3 region has the DNA TGTGCCAGCAGCTCGTCCCAACCTGCGGATACGCAGTATTTT. This sequence encodes CASSSSQPADTQYF. This rearrangement joins TRBV7-8 to TRBJ2-3; no reliable D call. CDR1 is SGHVS and CDR2 is FQNEAQ in the germline V gene. CDR3 size: 14 residues. V lost 4 bases, J lost 6 bases, and 14 bases lay in between.

The rearrangement uses TRBV7-6 and TRBJ2-5, with D tentatively TRBD2 (6 bases). Per germline, CDR1 SGHVS and CDR2 FNYEAQ. CDR3 length: 13 amino acids. Trimming shortened V by 5 bases and J by 4 bases, and 11 bases separated the two germline ends. CDR3 region: CASSTAGGETQYF. For the CDR3, the DNA is TGTGCCAGCAGCACGGCCGGGGGAGAGACCCAGTACTTC.

The chain combines TRBV28 with TRBJ1-5; TRBD1 is a possible D gene (5 bases). With 5 bases removed from V and 5 bases from J, the gap between germline ends came to 7 bases. Germline V lookup: CDR1 MDHEN, CDR2 SYDVKM. This CDR3 contains 12 residues. The CDR3 here is CASSIQDQPQHF. The CDR3 DNA is TGTGCCAGCAGTATACAGGATCAGCCCCAGCATTTT.

Remarks on this clone: The sample contains more than one DNA sequence encoding this CDR3. The chain recombines TRBV6-5 with TRBJ2-7, with D unresolved. The germline V and J ends were trimmed by 3 bases and 6 bases, with 6 bases remaining between them. This CDR3 comprises 11 residues. Looked up from germline, CDR1 is MNHEY and CDR2 is SVGAGI. The CDR3 loop reads CASSYRGEQYF. The CDR3 region has the DNA TGTGCCAGCAGTTATAGAGGCGAGCAGTACTTC.

This clone was seen a few times. This chain connects TRBV30 to TRBJ2-7; TRBD1 matches 8 bases. Germline V lookup: CDR1 GTSNPN, CDR2 SVGIG (reference sequence). The CDR3 has 14 amino acids. V was clipped by 3 bases and J by 3 bases; unmatched bases: 7. The CDR3 DNA follows: TGTGCCTGGAGGCCCCTGGACAGGGTCTACGAGCAGTACTTC. This codes for CAWRPLDRVYEQYF.

CDR3 sequence reads: CASSLGALNEKLFF. CDR3 sequence (DNA): TGTGCCAGCAGTCTCGGAGCCCTAAATGAAAAACTGTTTTTT. J is TRBJ1-4 and V is TRBV5-6, with D hard to call. This CDR3 is built from 14 residues. The germline V gene has CDR1 SGHDT and CDR2 YYEEEE. Trimming cost V 5 bases and J 5 bases, with 13 bases left between them.

The chain recombines TRBV29-1 with TRBJ2-3; D might be TRBD1 (5 bases). The CDR3 has 12 amino acids. V lost 3 bases to trimming and J lost 6 bases, with 10 bases between them. CDR1 and CDR2 from the germline V gene are SQVTM and ANQGSEA. The CDR3 loop reads CSVDQGTDTQYF. The CDR3 bases are TGCAGCGTTGACCAGGGTACCGATACGCAGTATTTT.

The sample holds many counts of this clone. This chain links TRBV15 with TRBJ1-2, with a possible D match to TRBD1 (5 bases). This CDR3 has 14 amino acids. Germline values: CDR1 LNHNV, CDR2 YYDKDF (reference sequence). V lost 0 bases and J lost 7, with 12 bases in between. The CDR3 reads CATSRDPQGSGYTF. The CDR3 DNA follows: TGTGCCACCAGCAGAGATCCTCAGGGCTCTGGCTACACCTTC.

The chain has TRBV10-3 and TRBJ2-2; no definite D call. V was clipped by 3 bases and J by 0 bases, with 2 bases between them. Germline values: CDR1 ENHRY, CDR2 SYGVKD. The CDR3 is 13 residues long. This CDR3 reads CAISDTNTGELFF. CDR3 sequence (DNA): TGTGCCATCAGTGACACGAACACCGGGGAGCTGTTTTTT.

This clone was seen ten or more times. The gene calls are TRBV10-3 and TRBJ2-3, with D possibly matching TRBD2 (6 bases). The CDR3 is 14 amino acids. The V gene's germline CDR1 is ENHRY and CDR2 SYGVKD. V gave up 6 bases and J gave up 0 bases, with 10 bases separating them. CDR3 coding DNA: TGTGCCATCAGCCCCGGGACTAGCACAGATACGCAGTATTTT. Translation gives CAISPGTSTDTQYF.

This clone has more than one count but fewer than ten. The rearrangement joins TRBV27 to TRBJ2-1; D is perhaps TRBD2 (5 bases). CDR3 length: 15 amino acids. CDR1 and CDR2 (germline): MNHEY, SMNVEV (reference sequence). V lost 5 bases and J lost 6, with 17 bases in between. CDR3 coding DNA: TGTGCCAGCAGTCCCCCACTAGTTATGTCCAATGAGCAGTTCTTC. Encoded protein: CASSPPLVMSNEQFF.

This clone has more than one count but fewer than ten. This chain uses TRBV23-1 with TRBJ2-2, with D possibly being TRBD1 or TRBD2 (5 bases each). Being an ORF, TRBV23-1 has a function that is uncertain. The CDR3 has 16 amino acids. With 8 bases removed from V and 1 base from J, the gap between germline ends came to 17 bases. The CDR3 sequence is CASFYHRDLNTGELFF. The CDR3 DNA reads as TGCGCCAGCTTCTACCACCGGGACCTGAACACCGGGGAGCTGTTTTTT.

This clone was seen more than once but under ten times. The chain recombines TRBV6-6 with TRBJ1-5; D perhaps matches TRBD1 (6 bases). Trimming removed 4 bases from V and 11 bases from J, with 15 bases in between. CDR3 length equals 13 residues. The germline V gene encodes CDR1 MNHNY and CDR2 SVGAGI (reference sequence). The DNA for the CDR3 is TGTGCCAGCAGTTCGGGACAAGGGATGGCCCAGCATTTT. Translation gives CASSSGQGMAQHF.

This clone has a count of ten or more. The chain links TRBV18 to TRBJ2-3; 7 bases match TRBD1. The CDR3 contains 16 residues. With V trimmed by 3 bases and J by 4 bases, 10 bases remained unmatched. Per germline, CDR1 KGHSH and CDR2 LQKENI. The CDR3 DNA reads TGTGCCAGCTCACCCCTCGGGGCAGGGGGAGCAGATACGCAGTATTTT. It yields the protein CASSPLGAGGADTQYF.

This clone was seen more than once but under ten times. The V call is TRBV10-3, the J call TRBJ1-5; 12 nucleotides agree with TRBD1. The germline CDR1 and CDR2 sequences are ENHRY and SYGVKD. The junction had 5 bases not matched to a gene; V was cut back by 8 bases and J by 6 bases. CDR3 length: 14 amino acids. In nucleotides, the CDR3 is TGTGCCATCTCGGGACAGGGGGCGAGTCAGCCCCAGCATTTT. It specifies CAISGQGASQPQHF.

V and J are TRBV5-4 and TRBJ2-7; TRBD1 might be the D (6 bases). This CDR3 is 16 amino acids long. V shed 0 bases and J shed 0 bases, with 13 bases lying between them. In germline, CDR1 is SGHNT, CDR2 YYREEE (reference sequence). The CDR3, as DNA: TGTGCCAGCAGCTTGGGTACAGGGCCCACCTCCTACGAGCAGTACTTC. Protein product: CASSLGTGPTSYEQYF.

This chain uses TRBV29-1 with TRBJ1-1; no definite D call. Germline V gives CDR1 SQVTM, CDR2 ANQGSEA. Deletions cut 4 bases from V and 3 bases from J, with 15 bases between. The CDR3 spans 14 residues. The CDR3 bases are TGCAGCGTTGTGTCCAGGAGGGTCGACACTGAAGCTTTCTTT. Protein sequence: CSVVSRRVDTEAFF.

The chain employs TRBV14 and TRBJ2-2; D tentatively fits TRBD1 or TRBD2 (6 bases each). Germline V gene data show CDR1 as SGHDN and CDR2 as FVKESK. The CDR3 sequence is 14 residues long. Trimming took 5 bases from V and 7 from J, leaving 14 bases between them. CDR3 amino acids: CASSVTRGVGELFF. The CDR3 nucleotides are TGTGCCAGCAGCGTGACAAGGGGGGTCGGGGAGCTGTTTTTT.

The rearrangement joins TRBV28 to TRBJ2-7; D might be TRBD2 (5 bases). Per the germline V gene, CDR1 is MDHEN and CDR2 is SYDVKM. This CDR3 is built from 17 residues. V lost 7 bases and J 5 bases, leaving 27 bases between the germline ends. CDR3 in amino acids: CASTEAGSKGEGDEQYF. The CDR3 nucleotides are TGTGCCAGCACCGAGGCCGGGTCCAAGGGAGAGGGCGACGAGCAGTACTTC.

This clone was observed a handful of times. The chain couples TRBV28 to TRBJ1-3; the D is unclear. The CDR3 loop spans 15 amino acids. In germline, CDR1 is MDHEN, CDR2 SYDVKM. V lost 3 bases, J lost 0 bases, and 9 bases lay in between. CDR3 region: CASSFGGSSGNTIYF. The CDR3 DNA sequence: TGTGCCAGCAGTTTTGGCGGTAGCTCTGGAAACACCATATATTTT.

V is TRBV6-6 and J is TRBJ1-2; D is possibly TRBD1 (6 bases). V was pared by 8 bases and J by 8 bases, with 27 bases between. In germline, CDR1 is MNHNY, CDR2 SVGAGI (reference sequence). The CDR3 runs 16 residues. CDR3 amino acids: CASDHHNINREGGYTF. The CDR3 region has the DNA TGTGCCAGCGATCATCATAATATTAACAGGGAGGGCGGCTACACCTTC.

The chain carries TRBV18 and TRBJ2-4, with 9 bases matching TRBD1. Losses at the gene ends were 2 bases for V and 2 bases for J; bases not matched to a gene: 10. The CDR3 runs to 18 residues. CDR1 is KGHSH, CDR2 LQKENI, per germline. Here the CDR3 reads CASSPDRQGVGSKNIQYF. CDR3 sequence (DNA): TGTGCCAGCTCACCAGACAGACAGGGGGTAGGATCCAAAAACATTCAGTACTTC.

The chain employs TRBV5-8 and TRBJ2-7, with TRBD2 matching over 7 bases. Trimming removed 6 bases from V and 5 bases from J; junction bases left unmatched: 14. The CDR3 runs 15 residues. Looked up from germline, CDR1 is SGHTS and CDR2 is YDEGEE. CDR3 in DNA: TGTGCCAGCAACTTCCCTGGGGGGGATCTCGACGAGCAGTACTTC. It specifies CASNFPGGDLDEQYF.

This clone was seen at least ten times. The genes are TRBV14 and TRBJ2-1; 7 nucleotides agree with TRBD2. V lost 4 bases, J lost 9 bases, and 12 bases stayed unmatched. The CDR3 spans 15 residues. CDR1 and CDR2 from the germline V gene are SGHDN and FVKESK. CDR3 nucleotide sequence: TGTGCCAGCAGCCCGGGAGGAAGCCTGGGGGGTGAGCAGTTCTTC. This encodes CASSPGGSLGGEQFF.

Many counts were recorded for this clone. V gene TRBV28 combines with J gene TRBJ2-4, with D unclear. This CDR3 comprises 12 residues. Per the germline V gene, CDR1 is MDHEN and CDR2 is SYDVKM. Trimming removed 5 bases at V and 3 bases at J, with 5 bases between. CDR3 in amino acids: CASSLVKNIQYF. CDR3 coding DNA: TGTGCCAGCAGTCTAGTCAAAAACATTCAGTACTTC. Drawing the rest from reference TRBV28 and TRBJ2-4, the complete variable domain is DVKVTQSSRYLVKRTGEKVFLECVQDMDHENMFWYRQDPGLGLRLIYFSYDVKMKEKGDIPEGYSVSREKKERFSLILESASTNQTSMYLCASSLVKNIQYFGAGTRLSVL.